This T cell receptor (beta chain) came from a study of blood T cell repertoires in COVID-19. This CDR3 spans 11 amino acids. V lost 2 bases and J lost 8, with 5 bases in between. The germline gives CDR1 SGHTA, CDR2 FQGNSA. Assay: immunoSEQ multiplex PCR; the TCRdb copy retains only in-frame clones and omits some. The repertoire has a few hundred thousand clones, 70% to 90% of them found once; the top ten carry more than 3.5%. The sequence was collected from a woman aged 30 to 39 who had recovered from COVID-19. The sequencing sample was made of PBMCs or T cells enriched from blood (not recorded which). The chain links TRBV7-2 to TRBJ2-3; D is unresolved. The CDR3 loop reads CASSLKATQYF. As DNA, the CDR3 is TGTGCCAGCAGCTTAAAAGCTACGCAGTATTTT.